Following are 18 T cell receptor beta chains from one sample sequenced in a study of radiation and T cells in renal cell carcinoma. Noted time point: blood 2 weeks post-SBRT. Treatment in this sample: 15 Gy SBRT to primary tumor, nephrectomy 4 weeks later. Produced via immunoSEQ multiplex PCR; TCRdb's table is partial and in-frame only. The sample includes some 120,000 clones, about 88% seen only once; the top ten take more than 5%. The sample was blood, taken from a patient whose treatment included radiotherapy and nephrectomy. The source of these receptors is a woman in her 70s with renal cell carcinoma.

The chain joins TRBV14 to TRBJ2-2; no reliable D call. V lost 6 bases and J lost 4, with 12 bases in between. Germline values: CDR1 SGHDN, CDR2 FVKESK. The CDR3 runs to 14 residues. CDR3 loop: CASSIGSITGELFF. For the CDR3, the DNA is TGTGCCAGCAGTATAGGGTCCATCACCGGGGAGCTGTTTTTT. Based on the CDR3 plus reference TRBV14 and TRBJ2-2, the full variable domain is EAGVTQFPSHSVIEKGQTVTLRCDPISGHDNLYWYRRVMGKEIKFLLHFVKESKQDESGMPNNRFLAERTGGTYSTLKVQPAELEDSGVYFCASSIGSITGELFFGEGSRLTVL.

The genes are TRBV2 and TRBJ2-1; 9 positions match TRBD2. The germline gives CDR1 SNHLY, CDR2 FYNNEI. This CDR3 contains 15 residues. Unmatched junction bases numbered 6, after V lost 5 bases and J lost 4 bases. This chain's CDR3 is CASSKLAGDYNEQFF. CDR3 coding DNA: TGTGCCAGCAGTAAACTAGCGGGCGATTACAATGAGCAGTTCTTC.

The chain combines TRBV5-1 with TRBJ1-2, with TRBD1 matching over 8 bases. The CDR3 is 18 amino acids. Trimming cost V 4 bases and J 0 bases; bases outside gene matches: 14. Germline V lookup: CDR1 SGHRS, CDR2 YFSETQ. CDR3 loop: CASSDRDDRGLANYGYTF. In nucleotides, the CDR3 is TGCGCCAGCAGCGACCGGGACGACAGGGGCCTTGCTAACTATGGCTACACCTTC. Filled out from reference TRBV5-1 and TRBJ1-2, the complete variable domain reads KAGVTQTPRYLIKTRGQQVTLSCSPISGHRSVSWYQQTPGQGLQFLFEYFSETQRNKGNFPGRFSGRQFSNSRSEMNVSTLELGDSALYLCASSDRDDRGLANYGYTFGSGTRLTVV.

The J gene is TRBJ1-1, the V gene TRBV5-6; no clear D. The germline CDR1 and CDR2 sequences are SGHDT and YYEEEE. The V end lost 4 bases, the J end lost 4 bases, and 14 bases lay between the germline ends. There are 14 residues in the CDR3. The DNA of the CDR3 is TGTGCCAGCAGCACGAGACGGGTCCCCACTGAAGCTTTCTTT. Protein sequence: CASSTRRVPTEAFF. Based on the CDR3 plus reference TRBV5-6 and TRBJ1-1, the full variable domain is DAGVTQSPTHLIKTRGQQVTLRCSPKSGHDTVSWYQQALGQGPQFIFQYYEEEERQRGNFPDRFSGHQFPNYSSELNVNALLLGDSALYLCASSTRRVPTEAFFGQGTRLTVV.

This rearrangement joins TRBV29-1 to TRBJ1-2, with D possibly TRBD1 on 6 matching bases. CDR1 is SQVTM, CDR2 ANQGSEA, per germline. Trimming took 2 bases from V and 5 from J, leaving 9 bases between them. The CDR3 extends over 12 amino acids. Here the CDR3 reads CSVETGSYGYTF. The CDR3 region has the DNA TGCAGCGTTGAAACAGGGAGTTATGGCTACACCTTC.

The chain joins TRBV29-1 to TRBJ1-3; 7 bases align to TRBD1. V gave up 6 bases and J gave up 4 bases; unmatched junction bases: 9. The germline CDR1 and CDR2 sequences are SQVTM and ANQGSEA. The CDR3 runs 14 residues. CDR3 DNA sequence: TGCAGCGTCTACCCTGGGACAGACGGAAACACCATATATTTT. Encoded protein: CSVYPGTDGNTIYF.

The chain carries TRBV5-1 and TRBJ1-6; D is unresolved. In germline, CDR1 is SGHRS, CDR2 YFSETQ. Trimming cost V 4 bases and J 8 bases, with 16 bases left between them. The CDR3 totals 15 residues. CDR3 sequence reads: CASSEVGENDSPLHF. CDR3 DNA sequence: TGCGCCAGCAGCGAGGTCGGGGAAAACGATTCACCCCTCCACTTT. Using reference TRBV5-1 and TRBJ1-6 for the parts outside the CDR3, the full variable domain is KAGVTQTPRYLIKTRGQQVTLSCSPISGHRSVSWYQQTPGQGLQFLFEYFSETQRNKGNFPGRFSGRQFSNSRSEMNVSTLELGDSALYLCASSEVGENDSPLHFGNGTRLTVT.

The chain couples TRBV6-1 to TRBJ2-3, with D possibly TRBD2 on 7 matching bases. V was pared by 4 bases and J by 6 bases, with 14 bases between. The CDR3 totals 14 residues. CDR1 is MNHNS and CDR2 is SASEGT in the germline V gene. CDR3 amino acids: CASSVRGAGDTQYF. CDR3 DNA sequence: TGTGCCAGCAGTGTTCGGGGGGCTGGCGATACGCAGTATTTT.

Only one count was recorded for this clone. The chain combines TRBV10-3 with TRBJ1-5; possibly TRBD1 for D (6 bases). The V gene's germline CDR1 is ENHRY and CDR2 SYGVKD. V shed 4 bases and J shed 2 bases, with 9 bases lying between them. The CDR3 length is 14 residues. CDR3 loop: CAISAGDGNQPQHF. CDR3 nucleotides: TGTGCCATCAGTGCAGGGGATGGCAATCAGCCCCAGCATTTT.

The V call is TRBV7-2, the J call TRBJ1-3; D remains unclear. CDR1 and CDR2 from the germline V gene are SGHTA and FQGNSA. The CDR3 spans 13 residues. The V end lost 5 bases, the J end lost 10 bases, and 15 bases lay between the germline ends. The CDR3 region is CASSPTVGSTIYF. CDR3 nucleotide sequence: TGTGCCAGCAGCCCTACAGTGGGTTCTACCATATATTTT.

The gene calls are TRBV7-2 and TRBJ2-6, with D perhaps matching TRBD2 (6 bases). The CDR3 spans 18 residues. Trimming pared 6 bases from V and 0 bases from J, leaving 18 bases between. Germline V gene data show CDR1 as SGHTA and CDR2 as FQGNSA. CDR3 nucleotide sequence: TGTGCCAGCAGTTCCCGGGGGACTTCCCTCTCTGGGGCCAACGTCCTGACTTTC. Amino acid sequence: CASSSRGTSLSGANVLTF. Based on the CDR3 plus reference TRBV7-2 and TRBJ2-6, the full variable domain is GAGVSQSPSNKVTEKGKDVELRCDPISGHTALYWYRQSLGQGLEFLIYFQGNSAPDKSGLPSDRFSAERTGGSVSTLTIQRTQQEDSAVYLCASSSRGTSLSGANVLTFGAGSRLTVL.

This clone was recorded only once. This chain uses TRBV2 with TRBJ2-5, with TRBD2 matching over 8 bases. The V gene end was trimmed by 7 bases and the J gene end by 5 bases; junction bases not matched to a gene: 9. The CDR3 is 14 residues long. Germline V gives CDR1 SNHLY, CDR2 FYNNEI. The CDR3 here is CASNFVAGGETQYF. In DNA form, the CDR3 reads TGTGCCAGCAACTTTGTGGCGGGGGGTGAGACCCAGTACTTC.

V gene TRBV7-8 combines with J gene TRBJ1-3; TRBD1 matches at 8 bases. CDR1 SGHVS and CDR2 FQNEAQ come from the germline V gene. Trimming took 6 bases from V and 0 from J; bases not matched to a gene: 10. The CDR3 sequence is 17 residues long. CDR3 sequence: CASRSRGQASSGNTIYF. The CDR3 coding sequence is TGTGCCAGCAGGTCTCGGGGACAGGCCTCCTCTGGAAACACCATATATTTT.

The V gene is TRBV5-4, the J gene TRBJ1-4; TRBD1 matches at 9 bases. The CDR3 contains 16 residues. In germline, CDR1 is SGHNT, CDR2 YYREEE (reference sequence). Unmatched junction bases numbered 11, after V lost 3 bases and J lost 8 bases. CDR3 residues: CASSSPTGGGREKLFF. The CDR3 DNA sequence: TGTGCCAGCAGCTCTCCTACAGGGGGCGGGAGAGAAAAACTGTTTTTT.

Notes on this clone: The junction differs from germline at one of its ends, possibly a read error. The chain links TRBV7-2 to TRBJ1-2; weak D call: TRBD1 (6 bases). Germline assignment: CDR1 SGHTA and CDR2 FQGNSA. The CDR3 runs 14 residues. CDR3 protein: CGASGVGDIYGYTF. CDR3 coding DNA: TGCGGTGCTTCCGGTGTGGGGGACATCTATGGCTACACCTTC.

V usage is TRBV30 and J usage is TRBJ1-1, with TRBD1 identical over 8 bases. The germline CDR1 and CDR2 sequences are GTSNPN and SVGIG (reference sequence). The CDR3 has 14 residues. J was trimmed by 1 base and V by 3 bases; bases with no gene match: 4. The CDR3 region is CAWSGDRSNTEAFF. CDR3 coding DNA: TGTGCCTGGAGCGGGGACAGGTCGAACACTGAAGCTTTCTTT.

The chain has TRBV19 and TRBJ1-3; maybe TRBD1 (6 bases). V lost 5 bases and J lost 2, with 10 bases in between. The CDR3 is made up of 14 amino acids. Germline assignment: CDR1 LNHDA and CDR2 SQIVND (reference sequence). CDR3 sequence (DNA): TGTGCCAGTAGTCTACAGGGAACTGGAAACACCATATATTTT. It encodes CASSLQGTGNTIYF.

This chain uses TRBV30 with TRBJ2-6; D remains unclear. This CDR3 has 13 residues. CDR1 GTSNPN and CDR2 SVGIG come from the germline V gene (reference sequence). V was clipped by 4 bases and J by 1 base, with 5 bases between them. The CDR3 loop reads CAWTHSGANVLTF. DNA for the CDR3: TGTGCCTGGACCCATTCTGGGGCCAACGTCCTGACTTTC.